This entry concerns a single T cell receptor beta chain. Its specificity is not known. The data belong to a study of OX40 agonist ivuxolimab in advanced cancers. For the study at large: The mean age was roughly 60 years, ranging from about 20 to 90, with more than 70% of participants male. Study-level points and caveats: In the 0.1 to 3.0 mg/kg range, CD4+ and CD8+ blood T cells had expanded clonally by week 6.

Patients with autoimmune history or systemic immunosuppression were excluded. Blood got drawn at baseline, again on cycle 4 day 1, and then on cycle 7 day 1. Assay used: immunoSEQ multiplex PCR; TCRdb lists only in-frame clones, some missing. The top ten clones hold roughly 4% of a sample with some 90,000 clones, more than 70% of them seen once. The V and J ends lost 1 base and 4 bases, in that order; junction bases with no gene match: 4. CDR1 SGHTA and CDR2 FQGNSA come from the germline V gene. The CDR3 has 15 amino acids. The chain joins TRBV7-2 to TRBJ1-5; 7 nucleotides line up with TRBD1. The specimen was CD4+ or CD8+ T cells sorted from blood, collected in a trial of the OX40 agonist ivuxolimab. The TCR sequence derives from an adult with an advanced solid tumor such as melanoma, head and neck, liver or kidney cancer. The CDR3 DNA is TGTGCCAGCAGCTTAGTGGGACAGCGAAATCAGCCCCAGCATTTT. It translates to CASSLVGQRNQPQHF.